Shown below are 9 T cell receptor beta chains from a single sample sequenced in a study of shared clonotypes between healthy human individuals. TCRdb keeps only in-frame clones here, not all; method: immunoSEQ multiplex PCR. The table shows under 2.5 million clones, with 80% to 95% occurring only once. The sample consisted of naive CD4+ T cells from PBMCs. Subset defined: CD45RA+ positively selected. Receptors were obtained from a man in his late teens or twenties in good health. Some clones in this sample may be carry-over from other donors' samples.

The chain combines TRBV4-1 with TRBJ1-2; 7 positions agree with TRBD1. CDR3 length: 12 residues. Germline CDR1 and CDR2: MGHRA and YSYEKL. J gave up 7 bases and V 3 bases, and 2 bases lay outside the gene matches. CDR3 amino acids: CASSQQGGGYTF. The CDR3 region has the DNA TGCGCCAGCAGCCAGCAGGGGGGTGGCTACACCTTC.

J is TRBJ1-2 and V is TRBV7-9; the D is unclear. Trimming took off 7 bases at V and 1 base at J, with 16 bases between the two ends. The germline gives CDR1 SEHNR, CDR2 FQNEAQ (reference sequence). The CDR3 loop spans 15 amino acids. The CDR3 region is CASTPWLGINYGYTF. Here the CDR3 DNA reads TGTGCCAGCACCCCGTGGTTGGGTATTAACTATGGCTACACCTTC.

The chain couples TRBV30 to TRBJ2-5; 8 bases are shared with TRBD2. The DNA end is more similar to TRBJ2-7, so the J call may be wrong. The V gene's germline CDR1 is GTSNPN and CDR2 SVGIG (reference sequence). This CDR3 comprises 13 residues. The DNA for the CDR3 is TGTGCCTGGAGGTCCAGCGGGAGCTTCGAGCAGTACTTC. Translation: CAWRSSGSFEQYF.

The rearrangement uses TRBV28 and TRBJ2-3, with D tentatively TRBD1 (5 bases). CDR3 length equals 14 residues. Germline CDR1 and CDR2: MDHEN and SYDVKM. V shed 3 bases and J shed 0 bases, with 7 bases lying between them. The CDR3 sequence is CASSFRVSTDTQYF. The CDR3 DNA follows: TGTGCCAGCAGTTTCAGGGTTAGCACAGATACGCAGTATTTT.

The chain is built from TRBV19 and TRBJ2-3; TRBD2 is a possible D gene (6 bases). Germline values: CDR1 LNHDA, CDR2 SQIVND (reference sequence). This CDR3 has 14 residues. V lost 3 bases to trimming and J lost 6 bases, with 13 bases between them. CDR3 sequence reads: CASSMAGLGDTQYF. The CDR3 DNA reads TGTGCCAGTAGTATGGCGGGATTAGGTGATACGCAGTATTTT.

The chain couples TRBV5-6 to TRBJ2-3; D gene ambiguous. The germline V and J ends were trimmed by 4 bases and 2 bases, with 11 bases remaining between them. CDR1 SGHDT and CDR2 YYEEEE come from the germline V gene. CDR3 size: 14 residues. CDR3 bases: TGTGCCAGCAGCCCTCGGCCCGTCACAGATACGCAGTATTTT. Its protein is CASSPRPVTDTQYF.

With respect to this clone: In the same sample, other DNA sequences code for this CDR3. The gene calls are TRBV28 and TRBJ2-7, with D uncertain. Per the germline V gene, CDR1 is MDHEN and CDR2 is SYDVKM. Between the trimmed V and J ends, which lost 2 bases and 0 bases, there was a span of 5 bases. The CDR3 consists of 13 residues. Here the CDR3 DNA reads TGTGCCAGCAGTTTAGGACCCTCCTACGAGCAGTACTTC. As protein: CASSLGPSYEQYF.

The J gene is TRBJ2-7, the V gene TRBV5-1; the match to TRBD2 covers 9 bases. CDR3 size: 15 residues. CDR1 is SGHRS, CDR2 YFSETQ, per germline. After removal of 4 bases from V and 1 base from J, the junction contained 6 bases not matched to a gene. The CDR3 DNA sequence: TGCGCCAGCAGCGCCGAGGGACTAGCTTCCTACGAGCAGTACTTC. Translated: CASSAEGLASYEQYF.

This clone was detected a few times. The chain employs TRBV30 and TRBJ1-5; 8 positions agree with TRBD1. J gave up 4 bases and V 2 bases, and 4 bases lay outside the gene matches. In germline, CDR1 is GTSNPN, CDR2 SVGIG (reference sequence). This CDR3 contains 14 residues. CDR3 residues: CAWSFGTGNQPQHF. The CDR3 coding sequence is TGTGCCTGGAGTTTCGGGACAGGAAATCAGCCCCAGCATTTT.